Each of the 11 T cell receptor beta chains below was sequenced from the same sample in a study of shared clonotypes between healthy human individuals. The method was immunoSEQ multiplex PCR; TCRdb's version includes in-frame clones alone and lacks a portion of them. The table lists more than 1,200,000 clones, 98% of them singletons. Sequenced material: naive CD4+ T cells sorted from blood. Indicated subset: CD45RA+ positively selected. The receptors were sampled from a man under 40 in good health.

V and J are TRBV27 and TRBJ2-3, with D perhaps matching TRBD2 (6 bases). The germline V gene encodes CDR1 MNHEY and CDR2 SMNVEV (reference sequence). The CDR3 loop spans 13 amino acids. V gave up 3 bases and J gave up 8 bases, with 12 bases separating them. The CDR3 DNA reads TGTGCCAGCAGTTTCCCGACTAGTTCTACGCAGTATTTT. Residues: CASSFPTSSTQYF.

The chain carries TRBV5-1 and TRBJ2-7, with no clear D. Germline loops: CDR1 SGHRS, CDR2 YFSETQ. CDR3 length equals 15 residues. Trimming took 5 bases from V and 1 from J, leaving 16 bases between them. CDR3 region: CASRPAEWGSYEQYF. For the CDR3, the DNA is TGCGCCAGCAGACCTGCCGAGTGGGGTTCCTACGAGCAGTACTTC.

A single count supports this clone. This chain joins TRBV5-1 and TRBJ2-3; 13 nucleotides agree with TRBD2. This CDR3 has 15 amino acids. The germline V gene has CDR1 SGHRS and CDR2 YFSETQ. The V and J ends lost 4 bases and 7 bases, in that order; junction bases with no gene match: 6. The CDR3 bases are TGCGCCAGCAGCCTCGGACTAGCGGGAGTGCATACGCAGTATTTT. This encodes CASSLGLAGVHTQYF.

The J gene is TRBJ2-1, the V gene TRBV2, with 8 positions matching TRBD2. CDR3 size: 15 residues. Trimming at V came to 7 bases and at J to 5 bases, leaving 10 bases not matched to a gene. The germline V gene encodes CDR1 SNHLY and CDR2 FYNNEI. This CDR3 reads CASTQGTSFNNEQFF. The CDR3 coding sequence is TGTGCCAGCACTCAGGGGACTAGTTTTAACAATGAGCAGTTCTTC.

Notes on this clone: Additional DNA sequences in this sample encode the identical CDR3. The chain links TRBV18 to TRBJ1-2; D gene ambiguous. Trimming removed 3 bases from V and 6 bases from J, with 8 bases in between. The CDR3 is 12 amino acids. CDR1 is KGHSH and CDR2 is LQKENI in the germline V gene. The CDR3: CASSPSGDGYTF. As DNA, the CDR3 is TGTGCCAGCTCACCCTCCGGGGATGGCTACACCTTC. Drawing the rest from reference TRBV18 and TRBJ1-2, the complete variable domain is NAGVMQNPRHLVRRRGQEARLRCSPMKGHSHVYWYRQLPEEGLKFMVYLQKENIIDESGMPKERFSAEFPKEGPSILRIQQVVRGDSAAYFCASSPSGDGYTFGSGTRLTVV.

The chain couples TRBV2 to TRBJ2-1, with TRBD2 matching over 13 bases. The CDR3 is 14 residues long. V lost 8 bases, J lost 4 bases, and 2 bases stayed unmatched. CDR1 is SNHLY and CDR2 is FYNNEI in the germline V gene. For the CDR3, the DNA is TGTGCCAGCCTGGGACTAGCGGGGTACAATGAGCAGTTCTTC. Amino acids: CASLGLAGYNEQFF.

This chain joins TRBV9 and TRBJ1-2; TRBD1 agrees at 7 bases. In germline, CDR1 is SGDLS, CDR2 YYNGEE. This CDR3 spans 16 amino acids. V shed 0 bases and J 6 bases; nucleotides not matched to a gene: 11. The CDR3 protein is CASSVAAGDRRHGYTF. CDR3 sequence (DNA): TGTGCCAGCAGCGTAGCGGCAGGGGACAGACGACATGGCTACACCTTC.

The chain uses TRBV10-2 and TRBJ1-1; D is perhaps TRBD1 (5 bases). The V gene lost 2 bases and the J gene lost 3 bases, with 10 bases spanning the gap. The length of the CDR3 is 14 residues. Germline V gene lookup returns CDR1 WSHSY and CDR2 SAAADI. The CDR3 DNA reads TGCGCCAGCAGTGAGGGCCGGGGGGACACTGAAGCTTTCTTT. This gives the protein CASSEGRGDTEAFF.

The chain joins TRBV7-2 to TRBJ1-3; 7 positions match TRBD1. After removal of 3 bases from V and 4 bases from J, the junction contained 6 bases not matched to a gene. This CDR3 comprises 15 residues. CDR1 SGHTA and CDR2 FQGNSA come from the germline V gene. The CDR3 spells CASSLGDSLGNTIYF. The CDR3 DNA reads as TGTGCCAGCAGCTTGGGGGACAGCCTGGGAAACACCATATATTTT.

This clone appeared a single time. The chain couples TRBV5-4 to TRBJ2-1, with D possibly TRBD2 on 5 matching bases. The ends were cut back, 0 bases at V and 8 bases at J, with 9 bases in the middle. CDR3 size: 13 residues. Germline-derived CDR1 and CDR2 are SGHNT and YYREEE (reference sequence). DNA for the CDR3: TGTGCCAGCAGCTTGGGAGCCGGGGATGAGCAGTTCTTC. This gives the protein CASSLGAGDEQFF.

The chain joins TRBV6-1 to TRBJ2-1; D is undetermined. V lost 2 bases and J 6 bases, leaving 8 bases between the germline ends. CDR1 and CDR2 from the germline V gene are MNHNS and SASEGT. The CDR3 runs to 13 residues. The CDR3 DNA reads TGTGCCAGCAGTGAAAGAACGCCCAATGAGCAGTTCTTC. Protein product: CASSERTPNEQFF.